This T cell receptor (beta chain) was found in a study of identical twins. Study observations and caveats: Cross-sectional statistics underpinned the conclusions; the same donors were not followed. Twin-shared out-of-frame alpha sequences were enriched for low generation probability.

The V gene lost 8 bases and the J gene lost 5 bases, with 9 bases spanning the gap. The germline V gene has CDR1 MNHEY and CDR2 SMNVEV (reference sequence). The CDR3 consists of 11 residues. About this clonotype: The antigen remains unidentified.

A universal primer site was created by template switching, with the cDNA bearing unique molecular identifiers. TCRdb redid the calling of the 5' RACE reads with MiXCR, one entry per CDR3 protein. The repertoire holds 640,000 or so distinct CDR3 sequences, with approximately 6% as singletons. The TCR sequence derives from a man between 18 and 29 years old in good health. This rearrangement joins TRBV27 to TRBJ2-5; D remains ambiguous. Sequencing was performed on naive T cells sorted from blood. The DNA of the CDR3 is TGTGCCAGCCAAGGCCGTGAGACCCAGTACTTC. Amino acid sequence: CASQGRETQYF.